One sample yielded the 31 T cell receptor beta chains listed below, sequenced in a study of T cell responses to AZD1222 COVID-19 vaccine. Sequenced by immunoSEQ multiplex PCR; TCRdb stores in-frame clones only, minus some. The sample has tens of thousands of clones, about 85% seen once; the top ten hold about 13%. Sample: peripheral blood, taken on day 0 of AZD1222 vaccination. The receptors were gathered from an adult in good health.

The V call is TRBV6-5, the J call TRBJ2-2; tentative D call: TRBD2 (5 bases). CDR1 is MNHEY, CDR2 SVGAGI, per germline. The V and J ends lost 6 bases and 1 base respectively, with 9 bases between them. The CDR3 loop spans 14 amino acids. The CDR3 is CASRDWVNTGELFF. CDR3 nucleotide sequence: TGTGCCAGCAGGGACTGGGTGAACACCGGGGAGCTGTTTTTT.

This rearrangement joins TRBV7-6 to TRBJ1-3; TRBD1 might be the D (5 bases). V was clipped by 1 base and J by 0 bases, with 19 bases between them. The CDR3 is made up of 19 amino acids. Germline lookup yields CDR1 SGHVS and CDR2 FNYEAQ. CDR3: CASSLVGVVSLISGNTIYF. The CDR3 region has the DNA TGTGCCAGCAGCTTAGTGGGGGTCGTCAGCCTAATCTCTGGAAACACCATATATTTT. The full variable domain, in which reference TRBV7-6 and TRBJ1-3 provide the parts outside the CDR3, is GAGVSQSPRYKVTKRGQDVALRCDPISGHVSLYWYRQALGQGPEFLTYFNYEAQQDKSGLPNDRFSAERPEGSISTLTIQRTEQRDSAMYRCASSLVGVVSLISGNTIYFGEGSWLTVV.

The chain joins TRBV28 to TRBJ1-2; TRBD1 might be the D (5 bases). The CDR3 is 15 residues long. Germline V CDR1 and CDR2: MDHEN, SYDVKM. Trimming shortened V by 6 bases and J by 8 bases, and 22 bases separated the two germline ends. DNA of the CDR3: TGTGCCAGCAGCCCGGGACGGTCAGCTCATGGGGGCTACACCTTC. Translated, it gives CASSPGRSAHGGYTF.

V and J are TRBV6-6 and TRBJ2-7; D perhaps matches TRBD1 (6 bases). This CDR3 comprises 13 residues. The V gene lost 5 bases and the J gene lost 6 bases, with 14 bases spanning the gap. Germline CDR1 reads MNHNY; CDR2 reads SVGAGI (reference sequence). CDR3 sequence (DNA): TGTGCCAGCAGTACACAAACAGGGTTCGAGCAGTACTTC. Translating gives CASSTQTGFEQYF.

The V call is TRBV18, the J call TRBJ1-5; 7 nucleotides line up with TRBD1. From germline, CDR1 is KGHSH and CDR2 LQKENI. The CDR3 has 17 residues. V lost 3 bases, J lost 5 bases, and 13 bases stayed unmatched. For the CDR3, the DNA is TGTGCCAGCTCACCGTTGCCCAAGACAGGGACGGATCAGCCCCAGCATTTT. It yields the protein CASSPLPKTGTDQPQHF. Variable domain in full (rest from reference TRBV18 and TRBJ1-5): NAGVMQNPRHLVRRRGQEARLRCSPMKGHSHVYWYRQLPEEGLKFMVYLQKENIIDESGMPKERFSAEFPKEGPSILRIQQVVRGDSAAYFCASSPLPKTGTDQPQHFGDGTRLSIL.

The V and J genes are TRBV5-1 and TRBJ2-1; 8 bases are shared with TRBD1. The CDR3 is made up of 16 amino acids. CDR1 SGHRS and CDR2 YFSETQ come from the germline V gene. After removal of 4 bases from V and 7 bases from J, the junction contained 13 bases not matched to a gene. CDR3 coding DNA: TGCGCCAGCAGCCAGGCCGGGACAGGAACATCTAATGAGCAGTTCTTC. Its translation is CASSQAGTGTSNEQFF.

This chain joins TRBV4-1 and TRBJ2-7; the match to TRBD2 covers 14 bases. The CDR3 runs 16 residues. V was clipped by 1 base and J by 11 bases; unmatched bases: 10. Germline CDR1 and CDR2: MGHRA and YSYEKL. CDR3 sequence reads: CASSQAPTSGGAVKYF. The DNA of the CDR3 is TGCGCCAGCAGCCAAGCCCCGACTAGCGGGGGGGCCGTGAAGTACTTC.

This clone has only a few counts. The chain employs TRBV7-2 and TRBJ2-2, with D maybe TRBD2 (6 bases). Trimming removed 3 bases at V and 0 bases at J, with 11 bases between. In germline, CDR1 is SGHTA, CDR2 FQGNSA. The CDR3 spans 16 residues. CDR3 sequence: CASSFGGLANTGELFF. The CDR3 nucleotides read TGTGCCAGCAGCTTCGGGGGTCTGGCGAACACCGGGGAGCTGTTTTTT.

On this clone itself: The same CDR3 also results from other DNA sequences found in this sample. The V and J genes are TRBV28 and TRBJ2-7; D may be TRBD1 (6 bases). V was trimmed by 5 bases and J by 4 bases, leaving 9 bases between them. The CDR3 spans 12 residues. Germline values: CDR1 MDHEN, CDR2 SYDVKM. DNA of the CDR3: TGTGCCAGCAGTCTCCAGGGGTACGAGCAGTACTTC. Protein product: CASSLQGYEQYF.

The J gene is TRBJ2-7, the V gene TRBV4-3; 9 positions agree with TRBD1. J gave up 4 bases and V 3 bases, and 7 bases lay outside the gene matches. Germline loops: CDR1 LGHNA, CDR2 YSLEER. This CDR3 contains 15 residues. In nucleotides, the CDR3 is TGCGCCAGCAGCCATGCTACAGGGGGCGGGTACGAGCAGTACTTC. It specifies CASSHATGGGYEQYF.

The chain recombines TRBV18 with TRBJ1-2; TRBD1 aligns across 8 bases. V lost 2 bases to trimming and J lost 8 bases; unmatched junction nucleotides: 10. Germline loops: CDR1 KGHSH, CDR2 LQKENI. The CDR3 totals 15 residues. This chain's CDR3 is CASSPNRGDPEGYTF. CDR3 coding DNA: TGTGCCAGCTCACCAAACAGGGGGGATCCTGAGGGCTACACCTTC.

The DNA for the CDR3 is TGTGCCAGCAGTATTTACAGGGGCTATGGCTACACCTTC. Translated, it gives CASSIYRGYGYTF. This sequence joins TRBV3-1 (or the pseudogene TRBV3-2) and TRBJ1-2, with 7 bases identical to TRBD1. Germline CDR1 is LGHDT and CDR2 is YNNKEL (reference sequence). Losses at the gene ends were 6 bases for V and 4 bases for J; bases not matched to a gene: 5. This CDR3 has 13 residues.

The chain employs TRBV5-8 and TRBJ1-5; the D gene is possibly TRBD1 (5 bases). Germline CDR1 reads SGHTS; CDR2 reads YDEGEE. V dropped 4 bases and J dropped 3 bases, with 14 bases sitting between them. The CDR3 is 15 amino acids. The CDR3 sequence: CASSHQGPYNQPQHF. The CDR3 nucleotides are TGTGCCAGCAGCCATCAGGGACCCTACAATCAGCCCCAGCATTTT.

This sequence joins TRBV6-5 and TRBJ1-6, with TRBD1 identical over 8 bases. CDR1 is MNHEY and CDR2 is SVGAGI in the germline V gene. V lost 5 bases and J lost 8; bases outside the gene matches: 5. This CDR3 is built from 14 residues. The CDR3 DNA sequence: TGTGCCAGCAGTCAGACAGGGGCTGATTCACCCCTCCACTTT. This gives the protein CASSQTGADSPLHF.

V gene TRBV11-1 combines with J gene TRBJ2-3; 8 positions agree with TRBD1. J was trimmed by 0 bases and V by 2 bases; bases with no gene match: 1. CDR3 length: 15 residues. In germline, CDR1 is SGHAT, CDR2 FQDESV (reference sequence). CDR3 coding DNA: TGTGCCAGCAGCTTAAACAGGGGGAGCACAGATACGCAGTATTTT. It is translated as CASSLNRGSTDTQYF.

The V and J genes are TRBV4-2 and TRBJ1-6; 8 positions match TRBD1. The CDR3 loop spans 16 amino acids. V dropped 0 bases and J dropped 9; count of bases not matched to a gene: 7. Germline V gene lookup returns CDR1 LGHNA and CDR2 YNFKEQ. The CDR3 spells CASSQDVRGQGSPLHF. The DNA of the CDR3 is TGTGCCAGCAGCCAAGATGTCAGGGGGCAGGGTTCACCCCTCCACTTT.

The V call is TRBV28, the J call TRBJ2-5; TRBD2 is a possible D gene (6 bases). Germline V gene lookup returns CDR1 MDHEN and CDR2 SYDVKM. V was trimmed by 3 bases and J by 1 base, leaving 12 bases between them. This CDR3 spans 15 amino acids. The CDR3 protein is CASSLEGGSQETQYF. CDR3 nucleotides: TGTGCCAGCAGTTTGGAGGGTGGGTCCCAAGAGACCCAGTACTTC.

The CDR3 sequence: CASSQDQGAQYF. In nucleotides, the CDR3 is TGCGCCAGCAGCCAAGACCAAGGGGCCCAGTACTTC. V is TRBV4-3 and J is TRBJ2-5; perhaps TRBD1 as D (5 bases). The V and J ends lost 0 bases and 9 bases respectively, with 8 bases between them. The CDR3 totals 12 residues. In germline, CDR1 is LGHNA, CDR2 YSLEER.

As regards this clone: One end of the junction fails to match germline, which may point to a read error. V gene TRBV5-8 combines with J gene TRBJ1-1; D is uncertain. This CDR3 comprises 12 residues. CDR1 is SGHTS, CDR2 YDEGEE, per germline. The CDR3 DNA follows: TGTGCCAGCAGCAACCCGACCGCAGTATACAGATTT. The encoded protein is CASSNPTAVYRF.

V usage is TRBV9 and J usage is TRBJ1-2, with 10 bases identical to TRBD1. The V and J ends lost 0 bases and 4 bases, in that order; junction bases with no gene match: 3. The CDR3 extends over 15 amino acids. The germline V gene encodes CDR1 SGDLS and CDR2 YYNGEE. CDR3: CASSVEDRGVYGYTF. CDR3 DNA sequence: TGTGCCAGCAGCGTAGAGGACAGGGGGGTCTATGGCTACACCTTC.

The V gene is TRBV2, the J gene TRBJ2-2, with 7 nucleotides matching TRBD1. The CDR3 sequence is 15 residues long. V lost 5 bases and J lost 1; bases outside the gene matches: 4. The germline gives CDR1 SNHLY, CDR2 FYNNEI. The CDR3 protein is CASSYRGLNTGELFF. CDR3 bases: TGTGCCAGCAGTTACAGGGGCCTGAACACCGGGGAGCTGTTTTTT.

This chain uses TRBV7-2 with TRBJ1-3, with D perhaps TRBD1 (6 bases). Trimming took off 1 base at V and 9 bases at J, with 10 bases between the two ends. The CDR3 sequence is 13 residues long. The V gene's germline CDR1 is SGHTA and CDR2 FQGNSA. Written as DNA, the CDR3 is TGTGCCAGCAGCTTAGGGGGGGCCTTCACCATATATTTT. It is translated as CASSLGGAFTIYF.

The chain is built from TRBV5-1 and TRBJ2-7, with TRBD1 matching 8 bases. Per germline, CDR1 SGHRS and CDR2 YFSETQ. Trimming cost V 9 bases and J 4 bases; bases outside gene matches: 12. The CDR3 is 14 residues long. In nucleotides, the CDR3 is TGCGCCACAAAAGGGACAGGAGCTTCGTACGAGCAGTACTTC. Its protein is CATKGTGASYEQYF. Full variable domain (outside the CDR3, taken from reference TRBV5-1 and TRBJ2-7): KAGVTQTPRYLIKTRGQQVTLSCSPISGHRSVSWYQQTPGQGLQFLFEYFSETQRNKGNFPGRFSGRQFSNSRSEMNVSTLELGDSALYLCATKGTGASYEQYFGPGTRLTVT.

CDR3 protein: CASSPSTANYGYTF. CDR3 DNA sequence: TGTGCCAGCAGCCCCTCGACAGCAAACTATGGCTACACCTTC. The genes are TRBV5-5 and TRBJ1-2; a weak D match, TRBD1 (5 bases). The V gene's germline CDR1 is SGHKS and CDR2 YYEKEE (reference sequence). The V and J ends lost 4 bases and 2 bases respectively, with 12 bases between them. This CDR3 has 14 residues.

This sequence joins TRBV5-1 and TRBJ2-1; 7 bases are shared with TRBD2. Trimming cost V 4 bases and J 3 bases; bases outside gene matches: 10. The CDR3 spans 16 residues. Germline V lookup: CDR1 SGHRS, CDR2 YFSETQ. In nucleotides, the CDR3 is TGCGCCAGCAGCCCTCTTACTAGCGTAAACTACAATGAGCAGTTCTTC. Translating it yields CASSPLTSVNYNEQFF.

This chain joins TRBV29-1 and TRBJ2-2; D perhaps matches TRBD1 (6 bases). There are 12 residues in the CDR3. Germline assignment: CDR1 SQVTM and CDR2 ANQGSEA. In DNA form, the CDR3 reads TGCACCGGGACAACAGGTACCGGGGAGCTGTTTTTT. This codes for CTGTTGTGELFF.

In this sample, this clone turned up once. The chain combines TRBV4-2 with TRBJ2-2, with D uncertain. CDR3 size: 13 residues. Germline CDR1 LGHNA, CDR2 YNFKEQ. Trimming cost V 0 bases and J 7 bases, with 6 bases left between them. CDR3 bases: TGTGCCAGCAGCCAAGAGAAGGGCGGGGAGCTGTTTTTT. This gives the protein CASSQEKGGELFF.

The chain couples TRBV14 to TRBJ1-2, with D perhaps TRBD1 (6 bases). V was shortened by 4 bases and J by 8 bases, with 11 bases between the two germline ends. Germline V gives CDR1 SGHDN, CDR2 FVKESK. The CDR3 is 12 amino acids. CDR3 loop: CASSPLGGGYTF. CDR3 nucleotide sequence: TGTGCCAGCAGCCCTCTCGGGGGCGGCTACACCTTC.

This clone has only one observation. This sequence joins TRBV7-9 and TRBJ1-1; D is undetermined. Germline V gene lookup returns CDR1 SEHNR and CDR2 FQNEAQ (reference sequence). The CDR3 is 13 residues long. V gave up 1 base and J gave up 5 bases, with 8 bases separating them. DNA of the CDR3: TGTGCCAGCAGCTTAGGTCAGGAGACTGAAGCTTTCTTT. It specifies CASSLGQETEAFF.

This clone has more than one count but fewer than ten. Written as DNA, the CDR3 is TGTGCCTGGAGGGGCGGGACCGTCGCCGGGGAGCTGTTTTTT. This gives the protein CAWRGGTVAGELFF. The gene calls are TRBV30 and TRBJ2-2, with D tentatively TRBD2 (6 bases). V lost 3 bases and J lost 6, with 14 bases in between. Germline V gene lookup returns CDR1 GTSNPN and CDR2 SVGIG (reference sequence). The CDR3 covers 14 residues.

V gene TRBV6-5 combines with J gene TRBJ1-3; 7 nucleotides align to TRBD1. CDR1 and CDR2 from the germline V gene are MNHEY and SVGAGI. Unmatched junction bases numbered 4, after V lost 7 bases and J lost 1 base. This CDR3 has 14 amino acids. Written as DNA, the CDR3 is TGTGCCAGCAAAAACAGGGGATCTGGAAACACCATATATTTT. It encodes CASKNRGSGNTIYF.